Described below is a single T cell receptor (beta chain) sequence and its context. The data are from a study of metastatic and nonmetastatic thyroid tumors. Study-wide background: Comparative analysis of repertoires was undertaken across blood and tumor or nodule tissue obtained from malignant and benign thyroid patients.

TCRdb re-called the PCR reads through MiXCR. This sample has about 21,000 clones; roughly 30% occur once, and the top ten carry approximately 14%. None of the patients had undergone any treatment ahead of thyroid surgery. Per the germline V gene, CDR1 is SGHAT and CDR2 is FQNNGV. The CDR3 is 18 residues long. V shed 1 base, J shed 3 bases, and the junction held 14 bases outside the gene matches. Specimen: tumor tissue. The rearrangement uses TRBV11-2 and TRBJ1-1, with 7 bases aligning to TRBD1. This receptor was taken from a male donor with papillary thyroid cancer or a benign thyroid nodule (not recorded which). Some clones in this sample may be carry-over from other donors' samples. The CDR3 nucleotides are TGTGCCAGCAGCTTAGGGGGATCGGCACAGGGGATGGACACTGAAGCTTTCTTT. This sequence encodes CASSLGGSAQGMDTEAFF.